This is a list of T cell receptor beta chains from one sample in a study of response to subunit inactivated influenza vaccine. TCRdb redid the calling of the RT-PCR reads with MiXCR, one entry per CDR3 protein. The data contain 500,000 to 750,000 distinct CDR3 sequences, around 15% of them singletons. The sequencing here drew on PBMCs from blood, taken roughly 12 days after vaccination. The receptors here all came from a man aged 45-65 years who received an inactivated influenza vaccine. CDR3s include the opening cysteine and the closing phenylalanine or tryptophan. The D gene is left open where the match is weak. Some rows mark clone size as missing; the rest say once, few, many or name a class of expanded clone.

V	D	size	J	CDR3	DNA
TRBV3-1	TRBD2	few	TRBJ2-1	CASSHNISGAYYNEQFF	TGTGCCAGCAGCCATAACATTAGCGGGGCCTACTACAATGAGCAGTTCTTC
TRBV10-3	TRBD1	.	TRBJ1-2	CAISGEGQGRYGYTF	TGTGCCATCAGTGGGGAAGGACAGGGCCGCTATGGCTACACCTTC
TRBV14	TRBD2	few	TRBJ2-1	CASSQEVGRAYYNEQFF	TGTGCCAGCAGCCAAGAAGTCGGGAGGGCCTACTACAATGAGCAGTTCTTC
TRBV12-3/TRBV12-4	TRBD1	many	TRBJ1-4	CAIQGFDEKLFF	TGTGCCATACAGGGGTTTGACGAAAAACTGTTTTTT
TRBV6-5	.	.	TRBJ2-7	CASSYSKGGSYEQYF	TGTGCCAGCAGTTACTCAAAGGGGGGCTCCTACGAGCAGTACTTC
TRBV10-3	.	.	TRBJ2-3	CATGARGTDTQYF	TGTGCCACCGGCGCACGGGGGACAGATACGCAGTATTTT
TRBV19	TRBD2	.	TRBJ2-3	CASSPTSGAYHTQYF	TGTGCCAGTAGTCCGACTAGCGGGGCGTACCATACGCAGTATTTT
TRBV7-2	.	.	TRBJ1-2	CASSLTTSGGGVYTF	TGTGCCAGCAGCCTAACAACCTCGGGGGGCGGCGTCTACACCTTC
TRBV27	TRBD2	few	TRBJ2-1	CASSSGVAGYNEQFF	TGTGCCAGCAGTTCCGGGGTAGCGGGATACAATGAGCAGTTCTTC
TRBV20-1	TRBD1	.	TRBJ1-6	CSASAGGFYNSPLHF	TGCAGTGCTAGCGCAGGGGGTTTCTATAATTCACCCCTCCACTTT
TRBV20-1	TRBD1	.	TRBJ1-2	CSATGTGNYGYTF	TGCAGTGCTACCGGGACAGGGAACTATGGCTACACCTTC
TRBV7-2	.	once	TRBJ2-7	CASSLVDIYEQYF	TGTGCCAGCAGCTTAGTCGACATCTACGAGCAGTACTTC
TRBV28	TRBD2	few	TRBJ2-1	CASKRGGPYNEQFF	TGTGCCAGCAAGCGGGGAGGACCCTACAATGAGCAGTTCTTC
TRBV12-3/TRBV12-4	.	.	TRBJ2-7	CASSQGPWEQYF	TGTGCCAGCAGCCAAGGACCGTGGGAGCAGTACTTC
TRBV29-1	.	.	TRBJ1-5	CSVSWSGSNQPQHF	TGCAGCGTGAGTTGGAGTGGGAGCAATCAGCCCCAGCATTTT